A single sample gave rise to the 18 T cell receptor beta chains below, sequenced in a study of T cells in tuberculosis (dated by TCRdb to between 2018 and 2020). The library was produced with the immunoSEQ multiplex PCR assay. TCRdb mirrors the immuneACCESS table, restricted to in-frame sequences. Some clones are absent from its copies; in checked studies, under half trace to an unresolved V gene, and the reason for the others is unknown. The sample table records approximately 40,000 clones; roughly 95% of these occur just once. Around 4% of the sample goes to the ten largest clones. The time point label of this sample denotes: new active TB diagnosis, blood taken before or within 7 days of starting treatment. The sample was PBMCs, taken at tuberculosis diagnosis. The receptors were sampled from an adult with tuberculosis.

The rearrangement links TRBV13 to TRBJ1-1, with 9 bases fitting TRBD1. The germline CDR1 and CDR2 sequences are PRHDT and FYEKMQ (reference sequence). The CDR3 is 16 amino acids. The V gene end was trimmed by 3 bases and the J gene end by 0 bases; junction bases not matched to a gene: 5. CDR3 in amino acids: CASSFKTGGLNTEAFF. The CDR3 DNA reads as TGTGCCAGCAGCTTTAAGACAGGGGGTTTGAACACTGAAGCTTTCTTT.

The V call is TRBV18, the J call TRBJ1-2, with TRBD1 identical over 9 bases. The trim removed 3 bases at V and 7 bases at J, leaving 6 bases unmatched. The CDR3 contains 14 residues. The germline V gene has CDR1 KGHSH and CDR2 LQKENI. CDR3 DNA: TGTGCCAGCTCACCGGCCGGGACAGGGACTGGCTACACCTTC. It specifies CASSPAGTGTGYTF.

The chain employs TRBV28 and TRBJ2-2; a weak D match, TRBD1 (5 bases). CDR3 size: 16 residues. Trimming took 7 bases from V and 8 from J, leaving 23 bases between them. The germline V gene encodes CDR1 MDHEN and CDR2 SYDVKM. CDR3 DNA: TGTGCCAGCAAGGGGTTTGGTTCAGGGCCTTTGGGGGAGCTGTTTTTT. Residues: CASKGFGSGPLGELFF.

The chain is built from TRBV29-1 and TRBJ1-1; no firm D call. The length of the CDR3 is 16 residues. V gave up 1 base and J gave up 4 bases, with 19 bases separating them. The germline V gene encodes CDR1 SQVTM and CDR2 ANQGSEA. CDR3 DNA: TGCAGCGTTGAAGTCGTCTTCTCCAGCGAACCCACTGAAGCTTTCTTT. Its protein product is CSVEVVFSSEPTEAFF.

The V and J genes are TRBV30 and TRBJ2-5, with TRBD2 matching over 9 bases. This CDR3 spans 14 amino acids. Trimming cost V 2 bases and J 5 bases; bases outside gene matches: 6. CDR1 and CDR2 from the germline V gene are GTSNPN and SVGIG (reference sequence). The CDR3 spells CAWSLRGGLETQYF. The CDR3 DNA reads as TGTGCCTGGAGTTTGCGGGGGGGCTTGGAGACCCAGTACTTC.

V usage is TRBV28 and J usage is TRBJ1-6, with 7 bases matching TRBD1. V lost 6 bases to trimming and J lost 10 bases; unmatched junction nucleotides: 9. This CDR3 comprises 14 residues. Germline V gene lookup returns CDR1 MDHEN and CDR2 SYDVKM. In nucleotides, the CDR3 is TGTGCCAGCAGGACGGGGACAGTTTCCTCACCCCTCCACTTT. This translates into CASRTGTVSSPLHF. The full variable domain, rest sourced from reference TRBV28 and TRBJ1-6, is DVKVTQSSRYLVKRTGEKVFLECVQDMDHENMFWYRQDPGLGLRLIYFSYDVKMKEKGDIPEGYSVSREKKERFSLILESASTNQTSMYLCASRTGTVSSPLHFGNGTRLTVT.

The chain couples TRBV13 to TRBJ2-7; D is possibly TRBD1 (5 bases). Trimming removed 4 bases from V and 0 bases from J, with 22 bases in between. From germline, CDR1 is PRHDT and CDR2 FYEKMQ (reference sequence). CDR3 length: 18 residues. CDR3: CASSSHAIRDSSSYEQYF. The CDR3 nucleotides read TGTGCCAGCAGCTCGCACGCCATCCGAGACAGTAGCTCCTACGAGCAGTACTTC. The variable domain in full, completed from reference TRBV13 and TRBJ2-7, reads AAGVIQSPRHLIKEKRETATLKCYPIPRHDTVYWYQQGPGQDPQFLISFYEKMQSDKGSIPDRFSAQQFSDYHSELNMSSLELGDSALYFCASSSHAIRDSSSYEQYFGPGTRLTVT.

The chain uses TRBV7-2 and TRBJ2-3, with D perhaps matching TRBD2 (6 bases). This CDR3 contains 14 residues. CDR1 SGHTA and CDR2 FQGNSA come from the germline V gene. With 4 bases removed from V and 4 bases from J, the gap between germline ends came to 12 bases. Here the CDR3 reads CASSWARRADTQYF. CDR3 DNA sequence: TGTGCCAGCAGCTGGGCCAGGAGGGCAGATACGCAGTATTTT.

The gene calls are TRBV7-2 and TRBJ2-7, with TRBD1 identical over 7 bases. Losses at the gene ends were 1 base for V and 2 bases for J; bases not matched to a gene: 2. The CDR3 length is 14 residues. Per germline, CDR1 SGHTA and CDR2 FQGNSA. CDR3 bases: TGTGCCAGCAGCTTAGGACAGGGAACCTACGAGCAGTACTTC. This translates into CASSLGQGTYEQYF.

This clone was seen once. CDR3 coding DNA: TGTGCCAGCAGCCTCACTAGATCTAAAAGCACAGATACGCAGTATTTT. Translated, it gives CASSLTRSKSTDTQYF. The chain recombines TRBV7-8 with TRBJ2-3; weak D call: TRBD2 (5 bases). The germline CDR1 and CDR2 sequences are SGHVS and FQNEAQ. V shed 5 bases and J shed 0 bases, with 15 bases lying between them. The length of the CDR3 is 16 residues.

This clone was observed a single time. This chain links TRBV19 with TRBJ2-3; weak D call: TRBD2 (6 bases). The CDR3 sequence is 17 residues long. Germline CDR1 LNHDA, CDR2 SQIVND (reference sequence). V was shortened by 5 bases and J by 5 bases, with 23 bases between the two germline ends. The CDR3 region has the DNA TGTGCCAGTAGTCCTCAGGCACTAGCAATGGTTGTAGATACGCAGTATTTT. Protein product: CASSPQALAMVVDTQYF. The full variable domain, its missing parts supplied by reference TRBV19 and TRBJ2-3, is DGGITQSPKYLFRKEGQNVTLSCEQNLNHDAMYWYRQDPGQGLRLIYYSQIVNDFQKGDIAEGYSVSREKKESFPLTVTSAQKNPTAFYLCASSPQALAMVVDTQYFGPGTRLTVL.

This clone was picked up one time. This rearrangement joins TRBV9 to TRBJ1-4; 8 nucleotides line up with TRBD1. CDR1 and CDR2 (germline): SGDLS, YYNGEE. CDR3 length: 17 residues. Trimming at V came to 3 bases and at J to 10 bases, leaving 17 bases not matched to a gene. CDR3: CASSGTGTAVSGGKLFF. The CDR3 bases are TGTGCCAGCAGCGGGACAGGGACAGCGGTCTCTGGGGGAAAACTGTTTTTT.

The chain links TRBV19 to TRBJ1-2; 8 bases fit TRBD1. CDR1 and CDR2 (germline): LNHDA, SQIVND (reference sequence). The CDR3 has 12 residues. V was clipped by 7 bases and J by 10 bases; unmatched bases: 8. The CDR3 coding sequence is TGTGCCAGTACACAGGGGGGAGTTTCCTACACCTTC. Translated: CASTQGGVSYTF.

The gene calls are TRBV4-3 and TRBJ1-1, with D hard to call. Germline V gene sequence: CDR1 LGHNA, CDR2 YSLEER. The CDR3 sequence is 15 residues long. The V end lost 1 base, the J end lost 8 bases, and 17 bases lay between the germline ends. The CDR3: CASSQAHSSRFEAFF. The CDR3 DNA follows: TGCGCCAGCAGCCAAGCACATAGCTCGAGATTCGAAGCTTTCTTT.

The chain carries TRBV7-2 and TRBJ1-2; no clear D gene. The CDR3 contains 12 residues. Deletions cut 1 base from V and 9 bases from J, with 9 bases between. The germline V gene encodes CDR1 SGHTA and CDR2 FQGNSA. CDR3 protein: CASSLDLPRYTF. The CDR3 coding sequence is TGTGCCAGCAGCTTAGATCTTCCCCGCTACACCTTC.

V and J are TRBV29-1 and TRBJ1-2, with TRBD1 identical over 11 bases. The length of the CDR3 is 14 residues. Germline V gene lookup returns CDR1 SQVTM and CDR2 ANQGSEA. V trimming: 0 bases; J trimming: 5 bases; junction bases outside the gene matches: 2. The CDR3 loop reads CSVEDGTGGYGYTF. DNA of the CDR3: TGCAGCGTTGAAGATGGGACAGGGGGTTATGGCTACACCTTC.

The J gene is TRBJ2-1, the V gene TRBV28; no clear D. CDR3 length equals 12 residues. Germline V gene lookup returns CDR1 MDHEN and CDR2 SYDVKM. The ends were cut back, 8 bases at V and 8 bases at J, with 13 bases in the middle. CDR3 loop: CASRNNLDEQFF. The CDR3 bases are TGTGCCAGCCGAAACAATTTGGATGAGCAGTTCTTC.

The chain combines TRBV7-9 with TRBJ1-1; 9 bases map to TRBD1. V gave up 7 bases and J gave up 5 bases; unmatched junction bases: 8. The CDR3 has 14 residues. From germline, CDR1 is SEHNR and CDR2 FQNEAQ (reference sequence). The CDR3 spells CASTSGDRGTEAFF. CDR3 sequence (DNA): TGTGCCAGCACCTCGGGAGACAGGGGGACTGAAGCTTTCTTT. The variable domain in full, completed from reference TRBV7-9 and TRBJ1-1, reads DTGVSQNPRHKITKRGQNVTFRCDPISEHNRLYWYRQTLGQGPEFLTYFQNEAQLEKSRLLSDRFSAERPKGSFSTLEIQRTEQGDSAMYLCASTSGDRGTEAFFGQGTRLTVV.